This T cell receptor (beta chain) was profiled in a study of PD-L1 blockade in urothelial cancer. Some clones are missing from TCRdb's copy, which holds only in-frame ones; the method was immunoSEQ multiplex PCR. Of around 21,000 clones detected, about four fifths appear once; the ten largest clones hold 1.7%. V dropped 2 bases and J dropped 4 bases, with 14 bases sitting between them. CDR3 length: 16 residues. Germline V gene lookup returns CDR1 MNHEY and CDR2 SVGAGI. Stated time point: peripheral blood 6 weeks after treatment start. The clonotype originates from a man over 45 with urothelial cancer. V gene TRBV6-5 combines with J gene TRBJ1-4; a possible D gene is TRBD1 (5 bases). This specimen was PBMCs, taken around atezolizumab (anti-PD-L1) treatment. The CDR3 protein is CASSYQPRGLNEKLFF. The DNA of the CDR3 is TGTGCCAGCAGTTACCAGCCAAGGGGCCTTAATGAAAAACTGTTTTTT.